This T cell receptor beta chain comes out of a study of Graves' ophthalmopathy and Graves' hyperthyroidism. General study points: Most thyroid-expanded clonotypes exceeding 0.001 frequency were also found in blood.

There are 12 residues in the CDR3. The ends were cut back, 7 bases at V and 0 bases at J, with 10 bases in the middle. The germline V gene has CDR1 SQVTM and CDR2 ANQGSEA. To note about this clonotype: The antigen is not known.

The TCR beta CDR3 regions underwent amplification from RNA transcripts. First-round RT-PCR used HTBI primers; second-round multiplex PCR followed. TCRdb analysed the multiplex PCR reads with MiXCR anew, one entry per CDR3 protein. The table lists a few hundred thousand distinct CDR3 sequences, approximately 35% of them singletons. V usage is TRBV29-1 and J usage is TRBJ2-7; D is unclear. The clonotype comes from an adult man with Graves' hyperthyroidism. The specimen sequenced was peripheral blood or thyroid tissue (not recorded which). The CDR3 sequence: CSGGPSSYEQYF. CDR3 bases: TGCAGCGGAGGACCTAGCTCCTACGAGCAGTACTTC.